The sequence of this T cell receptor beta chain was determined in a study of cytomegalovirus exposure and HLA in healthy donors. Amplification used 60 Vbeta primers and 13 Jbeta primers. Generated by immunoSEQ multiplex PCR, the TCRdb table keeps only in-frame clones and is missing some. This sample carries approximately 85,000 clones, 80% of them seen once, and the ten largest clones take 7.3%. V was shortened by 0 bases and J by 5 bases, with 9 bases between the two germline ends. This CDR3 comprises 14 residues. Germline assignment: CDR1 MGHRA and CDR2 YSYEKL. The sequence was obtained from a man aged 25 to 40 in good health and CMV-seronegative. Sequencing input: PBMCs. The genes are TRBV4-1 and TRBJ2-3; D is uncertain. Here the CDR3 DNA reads TGCGCCAGCAGCCAAGAATCAAGGAGAGATACGCAGTATTTT. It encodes CASSQESRRDTQYF.